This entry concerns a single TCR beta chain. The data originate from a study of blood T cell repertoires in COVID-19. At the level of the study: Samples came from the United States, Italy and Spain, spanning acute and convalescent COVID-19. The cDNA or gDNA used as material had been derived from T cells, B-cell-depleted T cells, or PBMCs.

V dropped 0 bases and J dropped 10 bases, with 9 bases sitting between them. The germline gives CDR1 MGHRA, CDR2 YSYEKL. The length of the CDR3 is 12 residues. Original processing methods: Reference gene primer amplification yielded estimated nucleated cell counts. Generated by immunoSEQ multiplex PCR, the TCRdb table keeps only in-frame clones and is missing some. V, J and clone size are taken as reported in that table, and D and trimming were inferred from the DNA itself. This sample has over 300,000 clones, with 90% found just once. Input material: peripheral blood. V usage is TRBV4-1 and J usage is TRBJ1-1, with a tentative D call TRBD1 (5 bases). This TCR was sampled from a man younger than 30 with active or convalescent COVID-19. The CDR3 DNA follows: TGCGCCAGCAGCCAAGATAACAGGAGAGCTTTCTTT. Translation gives CASSQDNRRAFF.